A single T cell receptor beta chain is shown here with its context. Antigen: not known. The entry originates in a study of cytomegalovirus exposure and HLA in healthy donors. General observations from the study: Subsequent analysis showed first-cohort TCR clusters tending to co-occur in 120 validation repertoires. It was about 180 TCR beta chains that were listed as cytomegalovirus-associated. Rarity held for most TCR sequences, but there were some public TCRs that occurred in many donors.

This CDR3 has 16 residues. V dropped 3 bases and J dropped 5; count of bases not matched to a gene: 5. The germline V gene has CDR1 SGHRS and CDR2 YFSETQ. Libraries were prepared by immunoSEQ multiplex PCR; TCRdb keeps only in-frame clonotypes and omits some of them. The table has fewer than 200,000 clones, roughly nine tenths seen once; the top ten hold 2.7%. The origin of this receptor is a man between 18 and 29 years old in good health and CMV-seropositive. The chain has TRBV5-1 and TRBJ2-2; 12 bases are a match to TRBD2. Specimen: PBMCs. The CDR3 bases are TGCGCCAGCAGCTCTAGCGGGGGGGCTTTTACCGGGGAGCTGTTTTTT. Protein sequence: CASSSSGGAFTGELFF.